One T cell receptor (beta chain) is described in this entry. Sequence at one end of the junction differs from germline and may be a read error. The sample is drawn from a study of shared clonotypes between healthy human individuals. Caucasian adults living in Nashville, Tennessee, provided all samples. CDR3 length: 13 residues. In germline, CDR1 is SGHNT, CDR2 YYREEE (reference sequence). Each cell subset's genomic DNA was divided evenly among several immunoSEQ plates. Sequencing used immunoSEQ multiplex PCR; TCRdb keeps in-frame clones, though not all of them. The sample shows about 560,000 clones, around three quarters of them seen only once.

Sequenced: PBMCs. The sequence was obtained from a woman between 40 and 55 years old in good health. Some clones in this sample may be carry-over from other donors' samples. The V call is TRBV5-4, the J call TRBJ1-5; D remains unclear. This CDR3 is CASTRAIGQPQRF. The CDR3 bases are TGTGCCAGCACCCGGGCAATAGGGCAGCCCCAGCGTTTT.